Here is one T cell receptor beta chain with its context. As yet, its antigen is unknown. Pools of viral peptides were used by the ViraFEST assay to expand antigen-specific CD4+ T cells ahead of sequencing. Isolating CD4+ T cells followed roughly ten days of culture. Two doses of either BNT162b2 or mRNA-1273 were given to each participant. In germline, CDR1 is MNHEY, CDR2 SMNVEV (reference sequence). CDR3 size: 16 residues. Trimming at V came to 3 bases and at J to 4 bases, leaving 8 bases not matched to a gene. The data derive from a study of vaccination effects on CD4 cells after COVID-19. Profiled with immunoSEQ multiplex PCR; TCRdb holds only in-frame clones, not every one. This table holds approximately 70,000 clones, roughly three quarters found once.

The material sequenced was CD4+ T cells from PBMCs cultured with HCoV-OC43 spike peptides, taken after COVID-19 vaccination. Sample subset: HCoV-OC43 spike overlapping peptide pool stimulation. This TCR came from a human donor who received a COVID-19 vaccine. This chain uses TRBV27 with TRBJ1-5; 8 bases agree with TRBD1. CDR3: CASSLGQDYLNQPQHF. The CDR3 region has the DNA TGTGCCAGCAGTTTGGGACAGGACTATCTTAATCAGCCCCAGCATTTT.